Listed below are T cell receptor beta chains from one sample, sequenced in a study of early T cells in non-severe SARS-CoV-2 infection. Using its own MiXCR run on the 5' RACE reads, TCRdb lists one record per CDR3 protein. The sample holds roughly 38,000 distinct CDR3 sequences, 5.8% seen once. Sequenced: whole blood. Receptor source: an adult who was a healthcare worker with PCR-confirmed SARS-CoV-2 infection or an uninfected control (not recorded which). Both conserved end residues are part of each CDR3. The D gene is left open where the match is weak. Some rows have no size entry. The others give once, few or many, or a class for an expanded clone.

TRBV6-1,-,TRBJ2-3,-,TGTGCCAGCAGTGAATTAGGCTACGCCCTGGTAGCAGATACGCAGTATTTT,CASSELGYALVADTQYF
TRBV6-5,-,TRBJ1-1,many,TGTGCCAGCAAGGTTCTTAGGGGCACTGAAGCTTTCTTT,CASKVLRGTEAFF
TRBV6-5,-,TRBJ1-1,many,TGTGCCAGCAGTCCCCGGGGGGGGCGCGGCACTGAAGCTTTCTTT,CASSPRGGRGTEAFF
TRBV5-6,-,TRBJ1-2,many,TGTGCCAGCAGCGCGAGGGGGTTCGGGCGCTATGGCTACACCTTC,CASSARGFGRYGYTF
TRBV5-6,TRBD1,TRBJ2-2,many,TGTGCCAGCAGTCCCGGGACAGGGTACCGGGAGCTGTTTTTT,CASSPGTGYRELFF
TRBV29-1,-,TRBJ2-7,few,TGCAGCGTTGGCGTCAGGGGTTCCTACGAGCAGTACTTC,CSVGVRGSYEQYF
TRBV10-3,TRBD2,TRBJ2-3,many,TGTGCCATCAGTGGGGGGGGGACTAGCCGCACAGATACGCAGTATTTT,CAISGGGTSRTDTQYF
TRBV16,-,TRBJ2-1,-,TGTGCCAGCAGCCCCTTACGTCAGGGGCCCGGGGATGAGCAGTTCTTC,CASSPLRQGPGDEQFF
TRBV5-1,-,TRBJ2-5,many,TGCGCCAGCAGATTCCTGGAGACCCAGTACTTC,CASRFLETQYF
TRBV5-1,TRBD1,TRBJ1-6,many,TGCACCAGCAGCCCTGGGACAGACCATAATTCACCCCTCCACTTT,CTSSPGTDHNSPLHF
TRBV7-7,-,TRBJ1-1,many,TGTGCCAGCAGCCGCGACCTTAACACTGAAGCTTTCTTT,CASSRDLNTEAFF
TRBV29-1,-,TRBJ1-1,many,TGCAGCGTCGCCCCGACAGGAGTTAACACTGAAGCTTTCTTT,CSVAPTGVNTEAFF
TRBV29-1,TRBD2,TRBJ2-7,few,TGCAGCGTTGGGGACTACCCGAACTACGAGCAGTACTTC,CSVGDYPNYEQYF
TRBV5-4,-,TRBJ2-1,-,TGTGCCAGCAGCTCCCCCCCGGGCGGTGAGCAGTTCTTC,CASSSPPGGEQFF
TRBV6-1,-,TRBJ1-5,many,TGTGCCAGCAGCGAATGGGACATGATATATCAGCCCCAGCATTTT,CASSEWDMIYQPQHF
TRBV20-1,-,TRBJ1-1,many,TGCAGTGCTAGAGCTCCGGAAGGGAACACTGAAGCTTTCTTT,CSARAPEGNTEAFF
TRBV7-8,-,TRBJ2-1,many,TGTGCCAGCAGCCCGCGGCCGGGTTCCTACAATGAGCAGTTCTTC,CASSPRPGSYNEQFF
TRBV7-9,-,TRBJ2-7,many,TGTGCCAGCAGCCCTGAGGCTGGGCAGTACTTC,CASSPEAGQYF
TRBV20-1,-,TRBJ1-6,-,TGCAGTGCTAGGGAGACAGGACGGAATTCACCCCTCCACTTT,CSARETGRNSPLHF
TRBV2,-,TRBJ1-1,-,TGTGCCAGCAGTCCGACAGGCAGCCTTACTGAAGCTTTCTTT,CASSPTGSLTEAFF
TRBV7-6,-,TRBJ1-4,few,TGTGCCAGCAGCTTATCGCGGGGGAATGAAAAACTGTTTTTT,CASSLSRGNEKLFF
TRBV6-1,TRBD2,TRBJ2-3,few,TGTGCCAGCAGCTTTCAGTCCCAGACTAGCGGGAGCACAGATACGCAGTATTTT,CASSFQSQTSGSTDTQYF
TRBV5-1,TRBD1,TRBJ1-5,many,TGCGCCAGCAGCTTGGGGACAGGGTCCCAGCCCCAGCATTTT,CASSLGTGSQPQHF
TRBV6-5,-,TRBJ2-7,-,TGTGCCAGCAGTTACCCCCTCCCGGGGCACGAGCAGTACTTC,CASSYPLPGHEQYF
TRBV19,TRBD1,TRBJ2-1,few,TGTGCCACGGGGGACAGGGCTGCCCATGAGCAGTTCTTC,CATGDRAAHEQFF
TRBV13,TRBD2,TRBJ2-1,many,TGTGCCAGCAGCACTCGGACTAGCGGGTCCTTCTGGAATGAGCAGTTCTTC,CASSTRTSGSFWNEQFF
TRBV7-9,-,TRBJ2-1,medium-sized,TGTGCCAGCAGCTTAGGTGAAGACCCGTTCTTC,CASSLGEDPFF
TRBV6-6,TRBD2,TRBJ2-1,many,TGTGCCAGCAGCCCCGAAGGACTAGCGGGAGAGGGGCCTTACAATGAGCAGTTCTTC,CASSPEGLAGEGPYNEQFF
TRBV4-3,-,TRBJ2-7,many,TGCGCCAGCAGCCAAGGGACAGCGGGCTACGAGCAGTACTTC,CASSQGTAGYEQYF
TRBV19,-,TRBJ1-2,many,TGTGCCAGTAGTCGGGATCGGAATGGCTACACCTTC,CASSRDRNGYTF
TRBV18,TRBD1,TRBJ2-7,few,TGTGCCAGCTCACTCCCCGGGACAGCCTTCTACGAGCAGTACTTC,CASSLPGTAFYEQYF
TRBV6-6,TRBD1,TRBJ1-4,many,TGTGCCAGCCAGACAGGGCCTCCCGAAAAACTGTTTTTT,CASQTGPPEKLFF
TRBV15,-,TRBJ2-5,-,TGTGCCACCAGCAGAGTTCTCGGAGGACAAGAGACCCAGTACTTC,CATSRVLGGQETQYF
TRBV29-1,-,TRBJ2-4,many,TGCAGCGTGGCCCGGGACCCCATAGCCAAAAACATTCAGTACTTC,CSVARDPIAKNIQYF